These 18 T cell receptor beta chains share one sample of origin, sequenced in a study of cytomegalovirus exposure and HLA in healthy donors. Measured with immunoSEQ multiplex PCR; TCRdb has only the in-frame clones, and not every one. The sample contains about 130,000 clones, roughly nine tenths of which appear only once. The sequencing sample was made of PBMCs. The receptors were sampled from a young woman in good health and CMV-seropositive.

J is TRBJ1-4 and V is TRBV27, with a weak D call TRBD1 (5 bases). V lost 4 bases and J lost 8, with 11 bases in between. The CDR3 has 13 residues. Germline assignment: CDR1 MNHEY and CDR2 SMNVEV (reference sequence). The CDR3 loop reads CASSSQGGEKLFF. The CDR3 DNA sequence: TGTGCCAGCAGTTCCCAGGGTGGGGAAAAACTGTTTTTT. Together with reference TRBV27 and TRBJ1-4, the CDR3 gives the full variable domain: EAQVTQNPRYLITVTGKKLTVTCSQNMNHEYMSWYRQDPGLGLRQIYYSMNVEVTDKGDVPEGYKVSRKEKRNFPLILESPSPNQTSLYFCASSSQGGEKLFFGSGTQLSVL.

The chain couples TRBV29-1 to TRBJ2-1; D is undetermined. The V gene's germline CDR1 is SQVTM and CDR2 ANQGSEA. V dropped 0 bases and J dropped 5 bases, with 11 bases sitting between them. The CDR3 runs to 14 residues. The CDR3 nucleotides read TGCAGCGTTGAAGAGTGGGCAGAAGACAATGAGCAGTTCTTC. Its translation is CSVEEWAEDNEQFF.

The gene calls are TRBV6-4 and TRBJ1-3; possible D gene TRBD1, 5 bases. There are 16 residues in the CDR3. Germline loops: CDR1 MRHNA, CDR2 SNTAGT. V was pared by 11 bases and J by 0 bases, with 20 bases between. The CDR3: CASREGRGNSGNTIYF. The CDR3, as DNA: TGTGCCTCCAGAGAGGGGCGGGGGAACTCTGGAAACACCATATATTTT.

The V and J genes are TRBV20-1 and TRBJ2-3, with 8 bases lining up with TRBD1. Trimming at V came to 3 bases and at J to 14 bases, leaving 7 bases not matched to a gene. CDR3 size: 11 residues. Per the germline V gene, CDR1 is DFQATT and CDR2 is SNEGSKA (reference sequence). CDR3 bases: TGCAGTGCTAGCGGGACAGGCAAGCGGTATTTT. Its protein product is CSASGTGKRYF.

This chain links TRBV28 with TRBJ1-5; no clear D. CDR1 is MDHEN, CDR2 SYDVKM, per germline. Trimming pared 6 bases from V and 0 bases from J, leaving 6 bases between. The CDR3 runs to 13 residues. CDR3 sequence (DNA): TGTGCCAGCAGACAATATAGCAATCAGCCCCAGCATTTT. It yields the protein CASRQYSNQPQHF.

This clone occurred once. The V and J genes are TRBV4-1 and TRBJ2-1; TRBD2 aligns across 10 bases. V shed 2 bases, J shed 4 bases, and the junction held 14 bases outside the gene matches. CDR3 length: 19 residues. Germline V gene data show CDR1 as MGHRA and CDR2 as YSYEKL. The CDR3 here is CASSQLPTAGGRSYNEQFF. For the CDR3, the DNA is TGCGCCAGCAGCCAACTTCCCACAGCGGGGGGGCGATCTTACAATGAGCAGTTCTTC.

The chain recombines TRBV28 with TRBJ1-5; unclear D gene. V was pared by 6 bases and J by 2 bases, with 11 bases between. CDR1 is MDHEN, CDR2 SYDVKM, per germline. The CDR3 has 14 amino acids. The CDR3 here is CASRRTPGNQPQHF. In nucleotides, the CDR3 is TGTGCCAGCAGAAGGACTCCAGGCAATCAGCCCCAGCATTTT.

The chain carries TRBV4-1 and TRBJ1-1; D unclear. V was pared by 4 bases and J by 4 bases, with 10 bases between. This CDR3 spans 13 amino acids. Germline V CDR1 and CDR2: MGHRA, YSYEKL. CDR3 nucleotides: TGCGCCAGCAGCCGTGAGGGAGGCACTGAAGCTTTCTTT. Encoded protein: CASSREGGTEAFF.

The chain combines TRBV19 with TRBJ2-1; D may be TRBD2 (6 bases). The CDR3 length is 16 residues. V gave up 8 bases and J gave up 2 bases, with 19 bases separating them. CDR1 and CDR2 (germline): LNHDA, SQIVND (reference sequence). The DNA of the CDR3 is TGTGCCAGTGGCCGGGACTCAGCTAAAACCTACAATGAGCAGTTCTTC. Amino acids: CASGRDSAKTYNEQFF.

J is TRBJ2-7 and V is TRBV19, with 7 bases that match TRBD1. The CDR3 is made up of 12 amino acids. Germline V gene lookup returns CDR1 LNHDA and CDR2 SQIVND (reference sequence). With 2 bases clipped from V and 8 bases from J, the junction kept 3 bases outside the gene matches. This chain's CDR3 is CASSISTGQQYF. Written as DNA, the CDR3 is TGTGCCAGTAGTATATCGACAGGGCAGCAGTACTTC.

The chain couples TRBV6-1 to TRBJ2-5; TRBD1 is a possible D gene (6 bases). V lost 5 bases and J lost 1, with 8 bases in between. Germline V lookup: CDR1 MNHNS, CDR2 SASEGT. The CDR3 covers 13 residues. CDR3 region: CASSTGLQETQYF. CDR3 sequence (DNA): TGTGCCAGCAGTACAGGGCTCCAAGAGACCCAGTACTTC.

The chain is built from TRBV28 and TRBJ2-7, with a possible D match to TRBD1 (6 bases). Germline loops: CDR1 MDHEN, CDR2 SYDVKM. This CDR3 spans 13 amino acids. The V end was cut by 4 bases, the J end by 9 bases, with 16 bases between. For the CDR3, the DNA is TGTGCCAGCAGTTCCTCGAAGGGGGTTCGGCAGTACTTC. Its translation is CASSSSKGVRQYF.

The chain is built from TRBV5-6 and TRBJ1-2; TRBD1 matches 7 bases. Losses at the gene ends were 6 bases for V and 4 bases for J; bases not matched to a gene: 9. The germline gives CDR1 SGHDT, CDR2 YYEEEE. This CDR3 has 14 residues. As DNA, the CDR3 is TGTGCCAGCACCGTAGACAGGGCGGGCTATGGCTACACCTTC. Protein sequence: CASTVDRAGYGYTF. Full variable domain (remainder filled in from reference TRBV5-6 and TRBJ1-2): DAGVTQSPTHLIKTRGQQVTLRCSPKSGHDTVSWYQQALGQGPQFIFQYYEEEERQRGNFPDRFSGHQFPNYSSELNVNALLLGDSALYLCASTVDRAGYGYTFGSGTRLTVV.

J is TRBJ1-3 and V is TRBV27; no firm D call. CDR3 size: 12 residues. V was shortened by 8 bases and J by 4 bases, with 9 bases between the two germline ends. CDR1 and CDR2 (germline): MNHEY, SMNVEV (reference sequence). Here the CDR3 DNA reads TGTGCCAGCGGATTTAGCGGAAACACCATATATTTT. Encoded protein: CASGFSGNTIYF.

The chain links TRBV7-9 to TRBJ1-1; D is unclear. V lost 2 bases and J lost 3, with 4 bases in between. The CDR3 runs to 12 residues. Germline CDR1 reads SEHNR; CDR2 reads FQNEAQ (reference sequence). DNA for the CDR3: TGTGCCAGCAGCTTACCGTACACTGAAGCTTTCTTT. This translates into CASSLPYTEAFF.

This sequence joins TRBV19 and TRBJ2-7; D may be TRBD2 (6 bases). This CDR3 has 15 amino acids. V gave up 0 bases and J gave up 3 bases, with 12 bases separating them. CDR1 is LNHDA, CDR2 SQIVND, per germline (reference sequence). The CDR3 nucleotides read TGTGCCAGTAGTATAGATGGGGGGACGAGCTACGAGCAGTACTTC. Residues: CASSIDGGTSYEQYF.

V and J are TRBV4-3 and TRBJ2-3; tentative D call: TRBD2 (6 bases). CDR3 size: 16 residues. V lost 1 base, J lost 2 bases, and 13 bases lay in between. Germline-derived CDR1 and CDR2 are LGHNA and YSLEER. In DNA form, the CDR3 reads TGCGCCAGCAGCCAAGGGCCGGCTAGCGCCACAGATACGCAGTATTTT. Translated: CASSQGPASATDTQYF.

J is TRBJ1-1 and V is TRBV9; D gene uncertain. V shed 4 bases and J shed 1 base, with 8 bases lying between them. The CDR3 consists of 13 residues. The germline V gene has CDR1 SGDLS and CDR2 YYNGEE. The CDR3 DNA follows: TGTGCCAGCAGCCGGGTGGGGAACACTGAAGCTTTCTTT. Its protein product is CASSRVGNTEAFF.